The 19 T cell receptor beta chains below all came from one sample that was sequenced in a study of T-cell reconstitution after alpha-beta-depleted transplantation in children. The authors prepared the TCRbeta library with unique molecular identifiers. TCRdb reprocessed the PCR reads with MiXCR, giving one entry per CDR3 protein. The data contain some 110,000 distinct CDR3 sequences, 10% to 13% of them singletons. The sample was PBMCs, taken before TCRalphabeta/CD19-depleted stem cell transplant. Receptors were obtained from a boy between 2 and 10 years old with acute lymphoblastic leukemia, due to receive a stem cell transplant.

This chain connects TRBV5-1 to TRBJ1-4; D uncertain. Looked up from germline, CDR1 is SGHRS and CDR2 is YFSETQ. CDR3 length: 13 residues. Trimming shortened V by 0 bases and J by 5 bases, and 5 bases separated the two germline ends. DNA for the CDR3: TGCGCCAGCAGCTTGGTCAGGAATGAAAAACTGTTTTTT. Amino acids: CASSLVRNEKLFF.

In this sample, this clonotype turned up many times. The CDR3 is CAWSGTGGASPLHF. In DNA form, the CDR3 reads TGTGCCTGGAGTGGGACAGGGGGCGCTTCACCCCTCCACTTT. The chain carries TRBV30 and TRBJ1-6; TRBD1 matches at 11 bases. The trim removed 1 base at V and 9 bases at J, leaving 2 bases unmatched. CDR3 size: 14 residues. The germline V gene has CDR1 GTSNPN and CDR2 SVGIG (reference sequence).

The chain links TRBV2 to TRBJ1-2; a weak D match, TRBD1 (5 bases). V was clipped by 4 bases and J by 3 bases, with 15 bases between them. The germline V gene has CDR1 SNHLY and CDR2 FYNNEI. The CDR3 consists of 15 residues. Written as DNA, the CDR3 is TGTGCCAGCAGTGGATTCGACAGTGTCCACTATGGCTACACCTTC. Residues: CASSGFDSVHYGYTF.

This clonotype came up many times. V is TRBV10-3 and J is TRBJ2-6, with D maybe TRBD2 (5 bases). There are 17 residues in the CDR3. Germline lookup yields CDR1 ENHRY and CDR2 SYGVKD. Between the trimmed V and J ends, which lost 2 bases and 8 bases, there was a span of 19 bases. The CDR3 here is CAISESLGKLGTNVLTF. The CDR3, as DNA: TGTGCCATCAGTGAGAGTTTGGGGAAACTAGGGACCAACGTCCTGACTTTC.

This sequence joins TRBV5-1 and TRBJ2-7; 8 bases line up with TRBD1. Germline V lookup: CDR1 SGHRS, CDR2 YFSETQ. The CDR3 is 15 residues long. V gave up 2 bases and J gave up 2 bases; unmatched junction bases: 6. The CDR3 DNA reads TGCGCCAGCAGCTTCACAGGGGGACTCACCTACGAGCAGTACTTC. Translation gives CASSFTGGLTYEQYF. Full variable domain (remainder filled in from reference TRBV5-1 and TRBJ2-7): KAGVTQTPRYLIKTRGQQVTLSCSPISGHRSVSWYQQTPGQGLQFLFEYFSETQRNKGNFPGRFSGRQFSNSRSEMNVSTLELGDSALYLCASSFTGGLTYEQYFGPGTRLTVT.

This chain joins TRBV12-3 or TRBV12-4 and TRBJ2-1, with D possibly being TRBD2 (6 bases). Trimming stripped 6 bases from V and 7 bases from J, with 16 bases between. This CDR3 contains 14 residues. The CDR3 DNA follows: TGTGCCAGCAGCCCGGAGCGGGCCAATAATGAGCAGTTCTTC. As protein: CASSPERANNEQFF.

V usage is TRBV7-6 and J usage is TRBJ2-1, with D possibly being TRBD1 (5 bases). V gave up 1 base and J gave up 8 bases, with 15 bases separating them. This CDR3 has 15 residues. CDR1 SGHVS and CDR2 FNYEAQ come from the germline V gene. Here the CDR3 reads CASSLGQGYFDEQFF. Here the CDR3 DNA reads TGTGCCAGCAGCTTAGGGCAGGGTTATTTCGATGAGCAGTTCTTC.

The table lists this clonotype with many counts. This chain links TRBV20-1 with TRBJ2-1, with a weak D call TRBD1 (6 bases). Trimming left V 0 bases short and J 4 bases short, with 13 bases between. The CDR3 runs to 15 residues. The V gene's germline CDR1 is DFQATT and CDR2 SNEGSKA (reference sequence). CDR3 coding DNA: TGCAGTGCTAGAGATTGGCGACAGGAGTACAATGAGCAGTTCTTC. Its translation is CSARDWRQEYNEQFF.

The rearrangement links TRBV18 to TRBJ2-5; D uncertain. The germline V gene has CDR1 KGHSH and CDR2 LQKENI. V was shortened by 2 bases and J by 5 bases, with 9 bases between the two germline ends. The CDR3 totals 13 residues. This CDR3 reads CASSPFGVETQYF. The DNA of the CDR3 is TGTGCCAGCTCACCATTCGGTGTGGAGACCCAGTACTTC.

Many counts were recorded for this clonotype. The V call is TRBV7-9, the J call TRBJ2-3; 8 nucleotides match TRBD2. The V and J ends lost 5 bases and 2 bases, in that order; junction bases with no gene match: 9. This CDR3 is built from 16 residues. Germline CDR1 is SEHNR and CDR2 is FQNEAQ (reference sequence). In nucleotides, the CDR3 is TGTGCCAGCAGCCCTAGCGGGCAGTACAACACAGATACGCAGTATTTT. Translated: CASSPSGQYNTDTQYF.

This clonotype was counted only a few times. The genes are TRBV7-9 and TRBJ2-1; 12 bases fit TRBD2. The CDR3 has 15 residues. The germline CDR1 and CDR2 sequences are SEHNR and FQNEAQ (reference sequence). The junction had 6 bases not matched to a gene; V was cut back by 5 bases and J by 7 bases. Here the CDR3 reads CASSRPSGRGNEQFF. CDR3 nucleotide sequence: TGTGCCAGCAGCCGTCCTAGCGGGAGGGGGAATGAGCAGTTCTTC. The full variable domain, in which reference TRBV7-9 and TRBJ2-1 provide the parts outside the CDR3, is DTGVSQNPRHKITKRGQNVTFRCDPISEHNRLYWYRQTLGQGPEFLTYFQNEAQLEKSRLLSDRFSAERPKGSFSTLEIQRTEQGDSAMYLCASSRPSGRGNEQFFGPGTRLTVL.

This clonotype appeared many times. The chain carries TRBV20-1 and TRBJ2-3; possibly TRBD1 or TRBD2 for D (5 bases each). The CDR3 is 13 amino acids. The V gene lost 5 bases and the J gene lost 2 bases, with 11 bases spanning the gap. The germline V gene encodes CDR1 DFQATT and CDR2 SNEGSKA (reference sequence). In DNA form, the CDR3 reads TGCAGTGCTCCGAGAGGGGCCACAGATACGCAGTATTTT. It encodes CSAPRGATDTQYF.

The CDR3 is CASSEGIIRQDGAKVFYEQYF. The CDR3 nucleotides read TGTGCCAGCAGTGAGGGAATTATTCGGCAGGACGGGGCAAAGGTTTTCTACGAGCAGTACTTC. This chain uses TRBV25-1 with TRBJ2-7; D might be TRBD1 or TRBD2, each matching 5 bases. Trimming stripped 3 bases from V and 3 bases from J, with 33 bases between. Germline loops: CDR1 MGHDK, CDR2 SYGVNS. This CDR3 has 21 amino acids.

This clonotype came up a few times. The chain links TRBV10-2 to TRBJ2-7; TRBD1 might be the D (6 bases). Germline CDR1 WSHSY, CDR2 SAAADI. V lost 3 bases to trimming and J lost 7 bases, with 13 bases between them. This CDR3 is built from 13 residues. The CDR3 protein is CASSDRGLGEQYF. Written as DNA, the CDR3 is TGCGCCAGCAGTGACAGGGGCCTTGGGGAGCAGTACTTC.

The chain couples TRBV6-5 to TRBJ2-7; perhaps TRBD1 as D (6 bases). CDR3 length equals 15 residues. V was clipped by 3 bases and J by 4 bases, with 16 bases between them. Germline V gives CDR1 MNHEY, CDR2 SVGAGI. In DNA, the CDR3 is TGTGCCAGCAGTTATGGTACAGGGTATCGTTACGAGCAGTACTTC. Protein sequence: CASSYGTGYRYEQYF.

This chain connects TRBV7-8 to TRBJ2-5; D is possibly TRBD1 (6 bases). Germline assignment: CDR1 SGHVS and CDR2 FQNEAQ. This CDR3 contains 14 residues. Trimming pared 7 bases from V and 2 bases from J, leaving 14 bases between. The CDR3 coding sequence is TGTGCCAGCACCTCATGGACAGCACAAGAGACCCAGTACTTC. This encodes CASTSWTAQETQYF.

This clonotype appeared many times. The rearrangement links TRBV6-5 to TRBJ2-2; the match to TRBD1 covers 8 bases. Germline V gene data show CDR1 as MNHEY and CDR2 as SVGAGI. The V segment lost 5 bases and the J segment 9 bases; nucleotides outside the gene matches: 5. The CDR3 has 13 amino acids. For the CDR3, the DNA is TGTGCCAGCAGTCGGGGACAGGTCCGGGAGCTGTTTTTT. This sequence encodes CASSRGQVRELFF.

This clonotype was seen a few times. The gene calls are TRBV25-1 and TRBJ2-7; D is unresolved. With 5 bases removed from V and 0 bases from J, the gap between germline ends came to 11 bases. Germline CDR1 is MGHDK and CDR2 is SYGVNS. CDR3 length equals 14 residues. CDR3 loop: CASSPRRVSYEQYF. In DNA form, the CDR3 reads TGTGCCAGCAGTCCCCGTCGAGTCTCCTACGAGCAGTACTTC.

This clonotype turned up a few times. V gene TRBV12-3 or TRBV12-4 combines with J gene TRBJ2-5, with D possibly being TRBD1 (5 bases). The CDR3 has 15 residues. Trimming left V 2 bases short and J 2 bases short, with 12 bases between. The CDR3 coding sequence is TGTGCCAGCAGTTTAATCGGACGACAGCAAGAGACCCAGTACTTC. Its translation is CASSLIGRQQETQYF.